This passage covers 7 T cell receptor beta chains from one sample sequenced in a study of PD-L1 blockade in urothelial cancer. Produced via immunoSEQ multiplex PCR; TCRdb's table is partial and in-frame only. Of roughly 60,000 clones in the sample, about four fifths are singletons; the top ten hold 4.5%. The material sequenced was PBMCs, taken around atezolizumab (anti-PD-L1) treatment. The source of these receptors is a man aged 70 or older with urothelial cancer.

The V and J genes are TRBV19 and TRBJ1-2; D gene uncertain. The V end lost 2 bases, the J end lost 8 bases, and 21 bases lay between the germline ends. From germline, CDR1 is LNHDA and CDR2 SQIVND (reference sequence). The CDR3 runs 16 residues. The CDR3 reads CASSIFSSLGRRGYTF. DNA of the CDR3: TGTGCCAGTAGTATATTTAGTAGTTTGGGTCGGCGGGGCTACACCTTC.

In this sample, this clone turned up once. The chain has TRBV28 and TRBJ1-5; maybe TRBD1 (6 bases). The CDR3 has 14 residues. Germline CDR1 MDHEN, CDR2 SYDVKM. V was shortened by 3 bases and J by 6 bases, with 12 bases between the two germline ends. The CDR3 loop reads CASSLGGGTQPQHF. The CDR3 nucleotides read TGTGCCAGCAGTTTGGGTGGGGGCACTCAGCCCCAGCATTTT.

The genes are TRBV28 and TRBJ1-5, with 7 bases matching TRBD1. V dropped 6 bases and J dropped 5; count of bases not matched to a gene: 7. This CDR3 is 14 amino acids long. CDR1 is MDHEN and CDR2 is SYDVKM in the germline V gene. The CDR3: CASSRDSRHQPQHF. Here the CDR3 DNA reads TGTGCCAGCAGCCGGGACAGCCGACATCAGCCCCAGCATTTT.

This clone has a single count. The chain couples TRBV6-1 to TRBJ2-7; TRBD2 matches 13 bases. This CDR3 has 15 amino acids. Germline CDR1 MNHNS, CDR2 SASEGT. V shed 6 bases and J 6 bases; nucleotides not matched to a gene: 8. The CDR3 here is CASSSGLAGVSEQYF. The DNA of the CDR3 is TGTGCCAGCAGCTCCGGACTAGCGGGAGTCTCCGAGCAGTACTTC.

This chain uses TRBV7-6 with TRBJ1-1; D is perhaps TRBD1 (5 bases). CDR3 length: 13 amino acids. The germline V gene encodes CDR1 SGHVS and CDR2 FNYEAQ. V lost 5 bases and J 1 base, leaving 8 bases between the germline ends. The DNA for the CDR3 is TGTGCCAGCAGCGCAGACAGGAACACTGAAGCTTTCTTT. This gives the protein CASSADRNTEAFF.

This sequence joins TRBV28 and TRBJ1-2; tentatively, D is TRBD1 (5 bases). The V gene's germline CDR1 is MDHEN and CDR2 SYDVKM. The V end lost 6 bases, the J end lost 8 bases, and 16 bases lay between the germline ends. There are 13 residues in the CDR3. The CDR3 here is CASRKQEGRGYTF. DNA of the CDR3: TGTGCCAGCAGGAAACAGGAGGGGCGCGGCTACACCTTC.

The CDR3 loop reads CASSARTGALHGYTF. CDR3 DNA sequence: TGTGCCAGCAGCGCTAGGACAGGGGCTCTCCATGGCTACACCTTC. The chain uses TRBV9 and TRBJ1-2; 9 bases line up with TRBD1. This CDR3 is built from 15 residues. Germline values: CDR1 SGDLS, CDR2 YYNGEE. J lost 6 bases, V lost 3 bases, and 9 bases had no gene match.